The 17 T cell receptor beta chains reported below all come from one sample, sequenced in a study of early T cells in non-severe SARS-CoV-2 infection. TCRdb analysed the 5' RACE reads with MiXCR anew, one entry per CDR3 protein. The sample carries nearly 110,000 distinct CDR3 sequences, around 10% recorded once. Sequenced: whole blood. These receptors were obtained from an adult who was a healthcare worker with PCR-confirmed SARS-CoV-2 infection or an uninfected control (not recorded which).

The chain combines TRBV7-6 with TRBJ2-7; TRBD2 agrees at 7 bases. V lost 5 bases to trimming and J lost 4 bases; unmatched junction nucleotides: 14. Germline V gene data show CDR1 as SGHVS and CDR2 as FNYEAQ. The CDR3 spans 16 residues. The CDR3 protein is CASSPPLGEGQYEQYF. The CDR3 bases are TGTGCCAGCAGCCCCCCTTTGGGGGAGGGCCAGTACGAGCAGTACTTC.

This clonotype came up a few times. V usage is TRBV6-1 and J usage is TRBJ2-7; 9 bases agree with TRBD1. The CDR3 has 15 amino acids. V lost 3 bases to trimming and J lost 1 base; unmatched junction nucleotides: 4. The germline gives CDR1 MNHNS, CDR2 SASEGT. The CDR3 DNA sequence: TGTGCCAGCAGTGATTCCGGGACAGGGTCCTACGAGCAGTACTTC. Its protein is CASSDSGTGSYEQYF.

This clonotype was observed a handful of times. CDR3 residues: CASSVEVAGGDTQYF. DNA of the CDR3: TGTGCCAGCAGCGTAGAAGTAGCGGGAGGAGATACGCAGTATTTT. V and J are TRBV9 and TRBJ2-3, with 10 bases matching TRBD2. The germline V gene encodes CDR1 SGDLS and CDR2 YYNGEE. This CDR3 has 15 amino acids. Losses at the gene ends were 0 bases for V and 5 bases for J; bases not matched to a gene: 3.

The table lists this clonotype with many counts. The CDR3 nucleotides are TGTGCCAGCAGCGCGGGGACTAGCCCCCTGTCGGAGACCCAGTACTTC. Translation: CASSAGTSPLSETQYF. The V call is TRBV9, the J call TRBJ2-5; TRBD2 agrees at 9 bases. Germline-derived CDR1 and CDR2 are SGDLS and YYNGEE. The CDR3 has 16 amino acids. V lost 3 bases, J lost 5 bases, and 11 bases stayed unmatched.

The chain's CDR3 is CASSSYRGLAGNTGELFF. The DNA of the CDR3 is TGTGCCAGCAGCTCTTATCGGGGACTAGCGGGGAACACCGGGGAGCTGTTTTTT. J is TRBJ2-2 and V is TRBV7-9; 12 bases are shared with TRBD2. J lost 1 base, V lost 4 bases, and 7 bases had no gene match. CDR1 and CDR2 (germline): SEHNR, FQNEAQ (reference sequence). This CDR3 has 18 residues.

This clonotype is a singleton in its sample. This sequence joins TRBV20-1 and TRBJ2-7, with D possibly called TRBD1 or TRBD2 (9 bases each). Trimming shortened V by 5 bases and J by 3 bases, and 29 bases separated the two germline ends. The CDR3 contains 18 residues. Germline assignment: CDR1 DFQATT and CDR2 SNEGSKA (reference sequence). The CDR3 DNA reads TGCAGTGCTGAAGAACAGGGGGCGCGAGGAGCGGGAGGCTACGAGCAGTACTTC. It yields the protein CSAEEQGARGAGGYEQYF.

This chain uses TRBV12-3 or TRBV12-4 with TRBJ2-1; TRBD2 matches 7 bases. The CDR3 has 11 residues. V trimming: 3 bases; J trimming: 15 bases; junction bases outside the gene matches: 5. This CDR3 is CASSLGGYGFF. The CDR3 coding sequence is TGTGCCAGCAGTTTGGGAGGGTATGGGTTCTTC.

This clonotype was detected ten times or more. V gene TRBV15 combines with J gene TRBJ2-3, with 9 nucleotides matching TRBD2. This CDR3 has 16 amino acids. V gave up 0 bases and J gave up 1 base; unmatched junction bases: 2. Germline V CDR1 and CDR2: LNHNV, YYDKDF (reference sequence). Here the CDR3 DNA reads TGTGCCACCAGCAGAGATCGACTAGCGGGCACAGATACGCAGTATTTT. Translating it yields CATSRDRLAGTDTQYF.

This sequence joins TRBV2 and TRBJ2-2; D gene unclear. V gave up 0 bases and J gave up 6 bases, with 8 bases separating them. CDR3 size: 14 residues. Germline V CDR1 and CDR2: SNHLY, FYNNEI. The CDR3, as DNA: TGTGCCAGCAGTGAAGCTCCCCTTCCCGGGGAGCTGTTTTTT. Protein: CASSEAPLPGELFF.

In this sample, this clonotype turned up a few times. The gene calls are TRBV9 and TRBJ2-3; maybe TRBD2 (5 bases). CDR3 size: 15 residues. In germline, CDR1 is SGDLS, CDR2 YYNGEE. V was shortened by 2 bases and J by 3 bases, with 13 bases between the two germline ends. This CDR3 is CASSVDGLRTDTQYF. Here the CDR3 DNA reads TGTGCCAGCAGCGTGGACGGACTTAGAACAGATACGCAGTATTTT.

The sample holds many counts of this clonotype. The rearrangement links TRBV5-5 to TRBJ2-7, with D perhaps TRBD2 (6 bases). The length of the CDR3 is 14 residues. CDR1 is SGHKS and CDR2 is YYEKEE in the germline V gene (reference sequence). Trimming removed 4 bases from V and 2 bases from J, with 13 bases in between. Written as DNA, the CDR3 is TGTGCCAGCAGCCCCCGGGACTTGCCCTACGAGCAGTACTTC. Its protein product is CASSPRDLPYEQYF.

This clonotype was seen at least ten times. The V gene is TRBV7-2, the J gene TRBJ2-3; D possibly corresponds to TRBD2 (7 bases). This CDR3 has 15 amino acids. V shed 5 bases and J shed 5 bases, with 17 bases lying between them. CDR1 SGHTA and CDR2 FQGNSA come from the germline V gene. CDR3 region: CASSPSGGGGDTQYF. Here the CDR3 DNA reads TGTGCCAGCAGCCCGTCGGGAGGAGGGGGAGATACGCAGTATTTT.

This clonotype showed up many times. The chain carries TRBV7-9 and TRBJ2-1, with 7 bases that match TRBD2. The trim removed 3 bases at V and 5 bases at J, leaving 7 bases unmatched. The CDR3 is 15 amino acids. Germline V gene sequence: CDR1 SEHNR, CDR2 FQNEAQ (reference sequence). DNA for the CDR3: TGTGCCAGCAGCTTTCGTGGGACTATCGACAATGAGCAGTTCTTC. Amino acid sequence: CASSFRGTIDNEQFF.

This clonotype was seen only a few times. The rearrangement uses TRBV2 and TRBJ1-5; 7 nucleotides agree with TRBD1. Germline lookup yields CDR1 SNHLY and CDR2 FYNNEI. This CDR3 comprises 15 residues. With 6 bases clipped from V and 3 bases from J, the junction kept 8 bases outside the gene matches. This chain's CDR3 is CASRARGISNQPQHF. The CDR3 nucleotides read TGTGCCAGCAGGGCCAGGGGGATTTCCAATCAGCCCCAGCATTTT.

In its sample, this clonotype was seen many times. The rearrangement joins TRBV5-1 to TRBJ1-4; a weak D match, TRBD1 (5 bases). Trimming left V 4 bases short and J 5 bases short, with 24 bases between. The CDR3 loop spans 18 amino acids. Germline CDR1 SGHRS, CDR2 YFSETQ. CDR3 residues: CASSPGTTRGGRNEKLFF. CDR3 in DNA: TGCGCCAGCAGCCCCGGAACAACGAGGGGTGGGAGAAATGAAAAACTGTTTTTT.

This clonotype was seen ten or more times. This chain links TRBV7-9 with TRBJ2-3, with D possibly TRBD1 on 5 matching bases. The CDR3 length is 17 residues. Germline V gene lookup returns CDR1 SEHNR and CDR2 FQNEAQ (reference sequence). The V and J ends lost 1 base and 3 bases respectively, with 17 bases between them. This CDR3 reads CASSLGSPQGRTDTQYF. Written as DNA, the CDR3 is TGTGCCAGCAGCTTAGGGAGCCCCCAGGGTCGGACAGATACGCAGTATTTT.

This clonotype was observed at least ten times. This chain connects TRBV4-1 to TRBJ2-1; D is undetermined. CDR1 is MGHRA and CDR2 is YSYEKL in the germline V gene. The CDR3 length is 11 residues. Deletions cut 0 bases from V and 15 bases from J, with 9 bases between. The CDR3 DNA sequence: TGCGCCAGCAGCCAAGACATGTTGACGTTCTTC. Protein: CASSQDMLTFF.